This T cell receptor (beta chain) was documented in a study of blood T cells in healthy people across ages. It was with a sample-barcoded 5' primer and a J-beta primer mix that a second PCR of roughly 6 to 11 cycles was run. Using its own MiXCR run on the 5' RACE reads, TCRdb lists one record per CDR3 protein. This table has 850,000 or so distinct CDR3 sequences, about 30% appearing once. Looked up from germline, CDR1 is SGHRS and CDR2 is YFSETQ. There are 17 residues in the CDR3. Regarding this clonotype: At one end the junction does not follow the germline gene, possibly because of a read error.

This chain uses TRBV5-1 with TRBJ2-7; perhaps TRBD1 as D (6 bases). This TCR derives from a woman older than 75 in good health. The sample consisted of blood. The CDR3 bases are TGCGCCAGCAGCTTGGGTTCCCCCCTCTGGACCGAGGGGGAGCGGTACTTC. It encodes CASSLGSPLWTEGERYF.